This T cell receptor beta chain appears in the sequencing data of a study of Ad26.COV2.S vaccination and SARS-CoV-2 variants. Study details: By the intramuscular route, Ad26.COV2.S was given once, or twice 56 days apart. Broader study findings: The study found similar non-spike TCR breadth in vaccine and placebo recipients.

As for this clone: The antigen is undetermined.

Sequencing used immunoSEQ multiplex PCR; TCRdb keeps in-frame clones, though not all of them. The data contain a few hundred thousand clones, roughly 86% of them singletons. As for treatment: over 15 received Ad26.COV2.S at low or high dose, single or two shots; about 5 received placebo; per-sample allocation not given. The study sampled participants on day 63 after the first vaccine or placebo injection. Built on an Ad26 vector, the vaccine expressed Wuhan-strain SARS-CoV-2 spike. The CDR3 covers 18 residues. V shed 0 bases and J 2 bases; nucleotides not matched to a gene: 12. CDR1 and CDR2 (germline): LGHNA, YSLEER.

The chain uses TRBV4-3 and TRBJ2-7; 8 bases line up with TRBD2. The TCR originated in a person between 18 and 65 years old who received the Ad26.COV2.S COVID-19 vaccine or a placebo. Material: peripheral blood, obtained in a trial of Ad26.COV2.S vaccine versus placebo. The CDR3 nucleotides are TGCGCCAGCAGCCAAGACCGGGGGGGTGGACGCCTTCCCTACGAGCAGTACTTC. Protein product: CASSQDRGGGRLPYEQYF.